This TCR beta chain appears in the sequencing data of a study of shared clonotypes between healthy human individuals. Findings of the study overall: Naive subsets typically showed greater estimated richness than memory subsets.

Germline-derived CDR1 and CDR2 are MDHEN and SYDVKM. V lost 8 bases and J 3 bases, leaving 13 bases between the germline ends. This CDR3 contains 13 residues. This table comes from immunoSEQ multiplex PCR, and its TCRdb copy is limited to in-frame clones, with some not included. Counted here are millions of clones, under 95% occurring once; the ten biggest clones make up approximately 1.7%. Comment on this clone: Antigen specificity is unknown.

Naivety among CD8 cells was defined by CD45RO negativity and positive CCR7 selection, thereby excluding terminally differentiated effector memory CD45RA+ cells. The chain is built from TRBV28 and TRBJ1-1; no clear D gene. Sequencing was carried out using naive CD8+ T cells from PBMCs. The TCR sequence derives from a man aged 18-30 years in good health. Some clones in this sample may be carry-over from other donors' samples. CDR3 DNA: TGTGCCAGCGTTACTAAGAGGGACACTGAAGCTTTCTTT. Encoded protein: CASVTKRDTEAFF.